The rows below give T cell receptor beta chains drawn from one sample of a study of a mutant IDH1 vaccine in newly diagnosed glioma. TCRdb's copy holds only in-frame clones and misses some; the assay was immunoSEQ multiplex PCR. The sample comprises about 51,000 clones, roughly 73% of which are singletons, and approximately 1.8% rests with the top ten. These receptors have no identified antigens. The sequences come from PBMCs, collected from a glioma patient whose treatment included an IDH1 peptide vaccine. These receptors originate from a woman in her thirties or forties with glioma. Both conserved end residues are part of each CDR3. D genes are given only for firm matches. Only part of the rows carry a size: once, few, many, or a class if the clone is expanded.

j_call clone_size d_call v_call cdr3_aa cdr3_nt
TRBJ1-5 few . TRBV9 CASSVNIGQPQHF TGTGCCAGCAGCGTAAACATTGGGCAGCCCCAGCATTTT
TRBJ1-5 . . TRBV19 CASSIPRGGNQPQHF TGTGCCAGTAGTATCCCTCGAGGGGGCAATCAGCCCCAGCATTTT
TRBJ2-5 . . TRBV5-1 CASSLMSGQETQYF TGCGCCAGCAGCTTGATGAGTGGCCAAGAGACCCAGTACTTC
TRBJ2-2 . . TRBV4-3 CASSQDLWDLNTGELFF TGCGCCAGCAGCCAAGATCTGTGGGACCTGAACACCGGGGAGCTGTTTTTT
TRBJ1-1 few . TRBV2 CASSMGGSKNTEAFF TGTGCCAGCAGTATGGGAGGCTCGAAGAACACTGAAGCTTTCTTT
TRBJ2-7 . TRBD1 TRBV7-9 CASSTPPRGPGGYEQYF TGTGCCAGCAGCACCCCGCCCAGGGGGCCCGGTGGCTACGAGCAGTACTTC
TRBJ1-2 . . TRBV21-1 CASSRREIGYTF TGTGCCAGCAGCAGGAGGGAGATTGGCTACACCTTC
TRBJ2-3 . . TRBV7-9 CASSPKGPDTQYF TGTGCCAGCAGCCCTAAGGGGCCAGATACGCAGTATTTT
TRBJ2-7 . . TRBV2 CASSGSDTLSYEQYF TGTGCCAGCAGTGGGTCGGACACCCTCTCCTACGAGCAGTACTTC
TRBJ1-2 once . TRBV5-1 CASSLAREGSYTF TGCGCCAGCAGCTTGGCCAGGGAAGGAAGCTACACCTTC
TRBJ2-2 . TRBD1 TRBV7-8 CASSRRTGANTGELFF TGTGCCAGCAGCCGAAGGACAGGGGCGAACACCGGGGAGCTGTTTTTT
TRBJ1-2 . . TRBV18 CASSPRAGANTF TGTGCCAGCTCACCACGGGCAGGGGCAAACACCTTC
TRBJ1-3 . . TRBV2 CASSEEQSGLGTIYF TGTGCCAGCAGTGAAGAGCAGTCGGGGTTAGGCACCATATATTTT
TRBJ2-3 . . TRBV7-9 CASSFVISWGHQDTQYF TGTGCCAGCAGCTTCGTCATATCCTGGGGCCACCAGGATACGCAGTATTTT
TRBJ1-2 . . TRBV7-9 CASSPAGPLNYGYTF TGTGCCAGCAGCCCGGCGGGACCGCTGAACTATGGCTACACCTTC
TRBJ2-7 . TRBD2 TRBV5-4 CASKYSGGYEQYF TGTGCCAGCAAATACAGCGGGGGTTACGAGCAGTACTTC
TRBJ1-5 . TRBD1 TRBV5-1 CASRPDRGNQPQHF TGCGCCAGCAGGCCTGACAGGGGCAATCAGCCCCAGCATTTT
TRBJ2-2 . TRBD1 TRBV19 CASRRQGDTGELFF TGTGCCAGTAGGAGACAGGGGGACACCGGGGAGCTGTTTTTT
TRBJ1-3 . . TRBV4-3 CASSQGWLSGNTIYF TGCGCCAGCAGCCAAGGGTGGCTCTCTGGAAACACCATATATTTT
TRBJ2-3 . . TRBV23-1 CASSPLVRTDTQYF TGCGCCAGCAGTCCCTTGGTTCGGACAGATACGCAGTATTTT
TRBJ1-1 . TRBD1 TRBV28 CASIYSGQGGTEAFF TGTGCCAGCATCTACTCTGGACAGGGGGGGACTGAAGCTTTCTTT
TRBJ2-5 . . TRBV7-2 CASGPSGVQETQYF TGTGCCAGCGGTCCTTCCGGGGTACAAGAGACCCAGTACTTC
TRBJ2-5 . TRBD2 TRBV19 CASSLSRTSRETQYF TGTGCCAGTAGTCTCTCTCGGACTAGCCGGGAGACCCAGTACTTC
TRBJ2-3 . TRBD1 TRBV29-1 CSVGQVADTQYF TGCAGCGTCGGACAGGTTGCAGATACGCAGTATTTT
TRBJ2-5 . . TRBV6-5 CASRGTAQETQYF TGTGCCAGCAGGGGGACTGCACAAGAGACCCAGTACTTC
TRBJ1-5 . . TRBV7-2 CASRRGGRGSNQPQHF TGTGCCAGCAGAAGGGGGGGACGGGGAAGCAATCAGCCCCAGCATTTT
TRBJ1-5 . . TRBV27 CASSLETPAGSNQPQHF TGTGCCAGCAGTTTGGAGACTCCGGCCGGGAGCAATCAGCCCCAGCATTTT
TRBJ2-7 . TRBD2 TRBV2 CASSDGGAVSYEQYF TGTGCCAGCAGCGACGGGGGGGCCGTTTCCTACGAGCAGTACTTC
TRBJ1-4 . . TRBV7-2 CASSPGTLGLSNEKLFF TGTGCCAGCAGCCCCGGGACGTTGGGCTTATCTAATGAAAAACTGTTTTTT
TRBJ2-1 few . TRBV29-1 CSGITGDGYNEQFF TGCAGCGGTATAACAGGTGACGGTTATAATGAGCAGTTCTTC
TRBJ1-5 . . TRBV19 CASSKFGRQGRSSNQPQHF TGTGCCAGTAGTAAATTTGGGAGGCAGGGAAGGTCTAGCAATCAGCCCCAGCATTTT
TRBJ2-7 . . TRBV5-6 CASSFTGSNEQYF TGTGCCAGCAGCTTTACAGGGAGCAACGAGCAGTACTTC
TRBJ2-7 . TRBD1 TRBV10-3 CAISRDSDSYEQYF TGTGCCATCAGCCGGGACAGCGACTCCTACGAGCAGTACTTC
TRBJ2-3 . . TRBV5-1 CASQTTGREDTQYF TGCGCCAGCCAAACGACAGGGAGGGAAGATACGCAGTATTTT
TRBJ2-2 . . TRBV7-9 CASSLQGQGELFF TGTGCCAGCAGCTTACAGGGGCAAGGGGAGCTGTTTTTT
TRBJ1-1 . . TRBV19 CASMGPNGGTEAFF TGTGCCAGTATGGGGCCCAACGGGGGCACTGAAGCTTTCTTT
TRBJ2-5 once TRBD2 TRBV2 CASGGTSGGLQETQYF TGTGCCAGCGGGGGGACTAGCGGGGGCCTCCAAGAGACCCAGTACTTC
TRBJ2-7 . . TRBV5-1 CASSFRGPHEQYF TGCGCCAGCAGCTTCCGGGGGCCTCACGAGCAGTACTTC
TRBJ1-4 few TRBD1 TRBV5-4 CASSSETGRNEKLFF TGTGCCAGCAGCTCGGAGACAGGGAGGAATGAAAAACTGTTTTTT